This T cell receptor beta chain was obtained from a study of radiation and T cells in renal cell carcinoma. Germline-derived CDR1 and CDR2 are SGHNT and YYREEE (reference sequence). V lost 4 bases to trimming and J lost 0 bases, with 10 bases between them. This CDR3 has 15 residues. This table comes from immunoSEQ multiplex PCR, and its TCRdb copy is limited to in-frame clones, with some not included. The sample contains approximately 90,000 clones, around 88% of which appear only once. The time point is: baseline pretreatment blood. Indicated treatment: 15 Gy SBRT to primary tumor, nephrectomy 4 weeks later. Blood was sampled at baseline, 2 weeks and 4 weeks after SBRT.

This specimen was blood, taken from a patient whose treatment included radiotherapy and nephrectomy. This receptor was taken from a man between 50 and 59 years old with renal cell carcinoma. This sequence joins TRBV5-4 and TRBJ2-2; unclear D gene. As DNA, the CDR3 is TGTGCCAGCAGCACGGACGACCCGAACACCGGGGAGCTGTTTTTT. It translates to CASSTDDPNTGELFF.